These T cell receptor beta chains were read from a single sample in a study of T cell clones after liver transplantation. This table comes from immunoSEQ multiplex PCR, and its TCRdb copy is limited to in-frame clones, with some not included. The sample carries some 80,000 clones, around four fifths recorded once. The specimen was CD4+ T cells from blood, collected around 45 months after liver transplant. All receptors come from a human patient who received a liver transplant. The graft donor may have given rise to some T cells. CDR3s include the opening cysteine and the closing phenylalanine or tryptophan. Fields, in order: clone size, D gene, V gene, J gene, CDR3 DNA, CDR3 protein. The D gene is left open where the match is weak. The size entry is marked missing in some rows and otherwise reads once, few, many or a size class.

>NA|NA|TRBV11-2|TRBJ2-7
TGTGCCAGCAGCTCTCTGGGATACGAGCAGTACTTC
CASSSLGYEQYF
>NA|NA|TRBV6-9|TRBJ1-1
TGTGCCAGCAAAAAAAGCCCCTCGAGAGCTTTCTTT
CASKKSPSRAFF
>NA|NA|TRBV11-2|TRBJ2-6
TGTGCCAGCAGCTTAAAGGGGGATGGGGCCAACGTCCTGACTTTC
CASSLKGDGANVLTF
>NA|NA|TRBV28|TRBJ1-1
TGTGCCAGCAGTTCCCCGGGGGACTACACTGAAGCTTTCTTT
CASSSPGDYTEAFF
>NA|NA|TRBV2|TRBJ1-5
TGTGCCAGCAAGAGGGAGGGCAATCAGCCCCAGCATTTT
CASKREGNQPQHF
>NA|NA|TRBV6-1|TRBJ1-2
TGTGCCAGCAGTGGGGCATTTGCTGGCTACACCTTC
CASSGAFAGYTF
>NA|TRBD2|TRBV6-6|TRBJ2-1
TGTGCCAGCAGCATTGGGACTAGCGGGAATGAGCAGTTCTTC
CASSIGTSGNEQFF
>NA|NA|TRBV6-1|TRBJ1-5
TGTGCCAGCAGTGTTGACAGCTATAGCAATCAGCCCCAGCATTTT
CASSVDSYSNQPQHF
>NA|NA|TRBV7-2|TRBJ1-2
TGTGCCAGCAGCTCCCTCCAAAGAAACTATGGCTACACCTTC
CASSSLQRNYGYTF
>NA|NA|TRBV7-9|TRBJ2-1
TGTGCCAGCAGCCCAGAGGGGTTTCGGAACAATGAGCAGTTCTTC
CASSPEGFRNNEQFF
>NA|TRBD1|TRBV7-2|TRBJ2-3
TGTGCCAGCAGCCTCATAGGGACAGGGAAGGGGGCTACGCAGTATTTT
CASSLIGTGKGATQYF
>NA|TRBD2|TRBV4-3|TRBJ2-7
TGCGCCAGCAGCCAAGTTGCGAGGGAGGGCTACGAGCAGTACTTC
CASSQVAREGYEQYF
>few|NA|TRBV18|TRBJ1-5
TGTGCCAGCTCACCAAGAGAGGCGAACAATCAGCCCCAGCATTTT
CASSPREANNQPQHF
>NA|TRBD2|TRBV29-1|TRBJ2-7
TGCAGCGTCGCCGGGACTAGCGGCTACGAGCAGTACTTC
CSVAGTSGYEQYF